This T cell receptor beta chain appears in the sequencing data of a study of T cell changes during pregnancy in multiple sclerosis. The table came from immunoSEQ multiplex PCR; TCRdb's copy has only in-frame clones and leaves some out. This table holds roughly 110,000 clones, under 95% found once. The V end was cut by 9 bases, the J end by 8 bases, with 19 bases between. The CDR3 has 13 amino acids. CDR1 LNHDA and CDR2 SQIVND come from the germline V gene (reference sequence). Specimen: peripheral blood, collected in the third trimester of pregnancy. This chain uses TRBV19 with TRBJ1-1; D remains ambiguous. The TCR sequence derives from a female donor in good health, enrolled as a control in a pregnancy study. Here the CDR3 DNA reads TGTGCCAGCCACCCGGCAGGCCCCTTGGAAGCTTTCTTT. The encoded protein is CASHPAGPLEAFF. Together with reference TRBV19 and TRBJ1-1, the CDR3 gives the full variable domain: DGGITQSPKYLFRKEGQNVTLSCEQNLNHDAMYWYRQDPGQGLRLIYYSQIVNDFQKGDIAEGYSVSREKKESFPLTVTSAQKNPTAFYLCASHPAGPLEAFFGQGTRLTVV.